These 10 T cell receptor beta chains were all obtained from the same sample, sequenced in a study of graft-versus-host responses after intestinal transplantation. Assay: immunoSEQ multiplex PCR; the TCRdb copy retains only in-frame clones and omits some. This table holds about 99,000 clones, roughly 87% found once. These receptors have no identified antigens. Sequencing was performed on unstimulated CD4+ T cells sorted from spleen or lymph node cells, taken before intestinal transplant. Receptor source: a human donor who received an intestinal transplant.

The chain links TRBV27 to TRBJ2-1; 10 bases align to TRBD1. CDR3 length: 12 residues. V lost 3 bases to trimming and J lost 14 bases; unmatched junction nucleotides: 4. From germline, CDR1 is MNHEY and CDR2 SMNVEV (reference sequence). This CDR3 reads CASSLTGGRKFF. In DNA, the CDR3 is TGTGCCAGCAGTTTGACAGGGGGCAGGAAGTTCTTC.

The gene calls are TRBV5-1 and TRBJ2-7; 10 nucleotides match TRBD2. The CDR3 contains 14 residues. J lost 4 bases, V lost 0 bases, and 1 base had no gene match. CDR1 is SGHRS and CDR2 is YFSETQ in the germline V gene. CDR3 DNA sequence: TGCGCCAGCAGCTTGGGAGCGGGAGGGTACGAGCAGTACTTC. Protein product: CASSLGAGGYEQYF. The variable domain in full, completed from reference TRBV5-1 and TRBJ2-7, reads KAGVTQTPRYLIKTRGQQVTLSCSPISGHRSVSWYQQTPGQGLQFLFEYFSETQRNKGNFPGRFSGRQFSNSRSEMNVSTLELGDSALYLCASSLGAGGYEQYFGPGTRLTVT.

This chain uses TRBV5-1 with TRBJ2-7, with a tentative D call TRBD2 (5 bases). Between the trimmed V and J ends, which lost 0 bases and 7 bases, there was a span of 14 bases. The CDR3 contains 14 residues. Germline V gene data show CDR1 as SGHRS and CDR2 as YFSETQ. This CDR3 is CASSLGSLGSEQYF. The CDR3 DNA reads TGCGCCAGCAGCTTGGGGTCCTTAGGGAGTGAGCAGTACTTC.

V and J are TRBV5-4 and TRBJ2-5, with TRBD2 as a possible D gene (6 bases). CDR1 and CDR2 from the germline V gene are SGHNT and YYREEE (reference sequence). The ends were cut back, 4 bases at V and 4 bases at J, with 17 bases in the middle. This CDR3 is 15 amino acids long. CDR3 sequence (DNA): TGTGCCAGCAGCGACACTTGGCCCGGGGGAGAGACCCAGTACTTC. It codes for CASSDTWPGGETQYF.

This chain uses TRBV5-1 with TRBJ1-4; TRBD1 might be the D (6 bases). The CDR3 is 14 residues long. Looked up from germline, CDR1 is SGHRS and CDR2 is YFSETQ. Trimming removed 8 bases at V and 4 bases at J, with 15 bases between. The chain's CDR3 is CASSNGQHNEKLFF. The CDR3 DNA follows: TGCGCCAGTTCTAATGGACAGCATAATGAAAAACTGTTTTTT.

This clone was counted once. CDR3 amino acids: CASRRPGLAGSNEQFF. DNA of the CDR3: TGTGCCAGCAGAAGACCCGGACTAGCGGGGAGCAATGAGCAGTTCTTC. The V call is TRBV7-2, the J call TRBJ2-1; 12 bases match TRBD2. The ends lost 6 bases at V and 6 bases at J; junction bases unmatched: 9. The CDR3 covers 16 residues. Germline-derived CDR1 and CDR2 are SGHTA and FQGNSA.

The rearrangement links TRBV7-9 to TRBJ1-2; D is undetermined. Germline V gives CDR1 SEHNR, CDR2 FQNEAQ (reference sequence). This CDR3 is built from 15 residues. Trimming took off 1 base at V and 3 bases at J, with 12 bases between the two ends. This CDR3 reads CASSLVSSDDYGYTF. The CDR3 DNA sequence: TGTGCCAGCAGCTTAGTATCCAGCGACGACTATGGCTACACCTTC.

The chain uses TRBV10-2 and TRBJ2-2; 10 positions agree with TRBD2. Germline CDR1 is WSHSY and CDR2 is SAAADI. Trimming removed 10 bases from V and 7 bases from J; junction bases left unmatched: 15. This CDR3 is 16 amino acids long. The CDR3 spells CATLGAGGLGVGELFF. The CDR3 nucleotides are TGCGCCACCCTAGGAGCGGGAGGGTTGGGCGTCGGGGAGCTGTTTTTT.

V is TRBV7-2 and J is TRBJ2-7; possibly TRBD1 or TRBD2 for D (5 bases each). Trimming left V 5 bases short and J 3 bases short, with 17 bases between. Germline assignment: CDR1 SGHTA and CDR2 FQGNSA. CDR3 length: 15 amino acids. The CDR3 DNA sequence: TGTGCCAGCAGCCCTCCCGGGACCATCGTCTACGAGCAGTACTTC. Translation gives CASSPPGTIVYEQYF.

The chain links TRBV4-1 to TRBJ2-7; D may be TRBD1 or TRBD2 (5 bases each). Germline CDR1 reads MGHRA; CDR2 reads YSYEKL. This CDR3 spans 15 amino acids. V was cut by 0 bases and J by 3 bases, with 12 bases left in between. CDR3: CASSQDGTARYEQYF. Here the CDR3 DNA reads TGCGCCAGCAGCCAAGACGGGACGGCCCGCTACGAGCAGTACTTC.